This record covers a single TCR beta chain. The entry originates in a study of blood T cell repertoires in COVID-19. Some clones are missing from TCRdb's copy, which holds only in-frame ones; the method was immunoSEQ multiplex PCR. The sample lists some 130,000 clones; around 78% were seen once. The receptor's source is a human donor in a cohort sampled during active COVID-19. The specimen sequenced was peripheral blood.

As DNA, the CDR3 is TGTGCCACCGGGCAGGGGGTAGGGCAAGAGACCCAGTACTTC. Translation: CATGQGVGQETQYF. The rearrangement joins TRBV24-1 to TRBJ2-5; 7 bases are shared with TRBD1. The V gene end was trimmed by 9 bases and the J gene end by 2 bases; junction bases not matched to a gene: 8. Germline CDR1 and CDR2: KGHDR and SFDVKD. The CDR3 runs 14 residues.